The clone carrying this TCR beta chain has just a few counts. Its specificity is unknown. This sample stems from a study of CD8+ T cells in alopecia areata. Study information: Treated individuals took tofacitinib by mouth, 5 to 10 mg twice daily.

Following extraction, RNA underwent reverse transcription to cDNA, which served as the sequencing template. Here immunoSEQ multiplex PCR was the method, and the copy in TCRdb shows in-frame clones only, minus some. The repertoire consists of about 97,000 clones, with 41% occurring once and the leading ten covering roughly 1.3%. The researchers isolated CD4+ and CD8+ T cells from PBMCs by sorting. Notes on the study in general: The study also sequences resident alphabeta T cells of normal skin in scalp samples. An increase in clonality over normal scalp was evident in lesional scalp, especially alopecia totalis/universalis.

The sample comprised CD4+ T cells sorted from blood. The receptor was derived from a human donor with alopecia areata.

The CDR3 nucleotides read TGTGCCAGTAGGCTGGACAGGGGGTCGGAGACCCAGTACTTC. This sequence encodes CASRLDRGSETQYF. The chain joins TRBV19 to TRBJ2-5; 10 nucleotides align to TRBD1. The CDR3 is 14 residues long. The germline V gene encodes CDR1 LNHDA and CDR2 SQIVND (reference sequence). After removal of 6 bases from V and 5 bases from J, the junction contained 6 bases not matched to a gene.